This T cell receptor (beta chain) was obtained from a study of patients and donors after allogeneic stem cell transplantation. This CDR3 is built from 15 residues. Germline V CDR1 and CDR2: SGHRS, YFSETQ. Losses at the gene ends were 4 bases for V and 4 bases for J; bases not matched to a gene: 7. TCRdb independently ran MiXCR on the RT-PCR reads; one entry per CDR3 protein. The repertoire holds 87,000 or so distinct CDR3 sequences, with 4.5% to 5% as singletons. This clonotype appeared many times. The sequence was obtained from a human donor who was either an allogeneic HSCT recipient or a stem cell or donor lymphocyte infusion donor (not recorded which). It is not recorded whose cells these are; they may come from a transplant donor. The material sequenced was blood, either unsorted or a sorted T cell fraction (not recorded which). This chain connects TRBV5-1 to TRBJ2-1, with 8 bases that match TRBD1. The CDR3 loop reads CASSHGQGRYNEQFF. The CDR3, as DNA: TGCGCCAGCAGCCACGGACAGGGTCGGTACAATGAGCAGTTCTTC.